This TCR beta chain emerged from a study of breast tumors, draining lymph nodes, adjacent tissues. General study results and limits: Tumors had less TCR diversity than lymph nodes, more than nontumor tissue. Tumor and nontumor repertoires were significantly more similar in luminal-like than in basal-like breast cancer.

CDR3 size: 13 residues. Trimming pared 2 bases from V and 3 bases from J, leaving 7 bases between. The germline V gene encodes CDR1 DFQATT and CDR2 SNEGSKA (reference sequence). TCRdb itself ran the multiplex PCR reads through MiXCR, one entry per CDR3 protein. The repertoire holds tens of thousands of distinct CDR3 sequences, with approximately 45% as singletons. This clonotype was detected ten times or more. The antigen remains unidentified. The receptor comes from a female donor with breast cancer. Some clones in this sample may be carry-over from other donors' samples. This sequence joins TRBV20-1 and TRBJ2-2; D is ambiguous. The sequencing input was breast tumor tissue. CDR3 bases: TGCAGTGCTAGACTTCAATACACCGGGGAGCTGTTTTTT. It specifies CSARLQYTGELFF.